This is a list of T cell receptor beta chains from one sample in a study of blood T cell repertoires in COVID-19. The table came from immunoSEQ multiplex PCR; TCRdb's copy has only in-frame clones and leaves some out. The data hold about 160,000 clones, with 84% observed a single time. Sequencing was carried out using peripheral blood. These receptor sequences come from an elderly woman with acute or convalescent COVID-19. Both conserved end residues are part of each CDR3. The D gene is left open where the match is weak. Only some rows state a clone size, as once, few, many or a class for expanded clones.

V	D	size	J	CDR3	DNA
TRBV24-1	-	-	TRBJ2-2	CATSQGFTGELFF	TGTGCCACCAGCCAGGGGTTTACCGGGGAGCTGTTTTTT
TRBV27	-	-	TRBJ1-1	CASSWSTAGGLGTEAFF	TGTGCCAGCAGTTGGTCCACAGCCGGGGGGTTGGGCACTGAAGCTTTCTTT
TRBV12-3/TRBV12-4	-	-	TRBJ1-1	CASSNTVNTEAFF	TGTGCCAGCAGTAATACAGTGAACACTGAAGCTTTCTTT
TRBV3-1/TRBV3-2	TRBD1	-	TRBJ2-3	CASSPRGQGSQDTQYF	TGTGCCAGCAGCCCCCGGGGACAGGGGAGTCAAGATACGCAGTATTTT
TRBV7-2	-	-	TRBJ2-2	CASSKIGTHTGELFF	TGTGCCAGCAGCAAAATCGGGACTCACACCGGGGAGCTGTTTTTT
TRBV28	TRBD1	-	TRBJ2-3	CASRTRDRGTDTQYF	TGTGCCAGCAGGACCCGGGACAGGGGAACAGATACGCAGTATTTT
TRBV11-3	TRBD2	-	TRBJ2-1	CASSLDGASGSLNEQFF	TGTGCCAGCAGCTTAGACGGGGCTAGCGGGAGTTTGAATGAGCAGTTCTTC
TRBV5-5	-	-	TRBJ2-1	CASSIDMFGNNEQFF	TGTGCCAGCAGCATCGACATGTTCGGGAACAATGAGCAGTTCTTC
TRBV11-2	TRBD2	-	TRBJ2-3	CASSLKLVAGGGDTQYF	TGTGCCAGCAGCTTAAAGTTGGTAGCGGGCGGGGGGGATACGCAGTATTTT
TRBV19	-	-	TRBJ2-7	CASSIGTVEQYF	TGTGCCAGTAGTATAGGTACAGTGGAGCAGTACTTC
TRBV15	TRBD2	-	TRBJ2-1	CATSRPGASGPYNEQFF	TGTGCCACCAGCAGGCCGGGCGCTAGCGGGCCGTACAATGAGCAGTTCTTC
TRBV6-6	-	-	TRBJ1-1	CASSPDSGRTEAFF	TGTGCCAGCAGCCCGGACAGCGGAAGGACTGAAGCTTTCTTT
TRBV6-2/TRBV6-3	TRBD1	-	TRBJ1-2	CASSKPGTVGPGYTF	TGTGCCAGCAGTAAACCAGGGACAGTCGGCCCTGGCTACACCTTC
TRBV2	TRBD2	-	TRBJ2-3	CASSDGRGGLDTQYF	TGTGCCAGCAGTGACGGGCGGGGGGGCCTCGATACGCAGTATTTT
TRBV6-2/TRBV6-3	TRBD1	-	TRBJ1-1	CASSLGQGRAEAFF	TGTGCCAGCAGTTTGGGACAGGGTCGCGCTGAAGCTTTCTTT
TRBV28	-	-	TRBJ1-2	CASSFTGNYGYTF	TGTGCCAGCAGTTTCACAGGGAACTATGGCTACACCTTC
TRBV19	TRBD2	few	TRBJ2-3	CASSVLAGDDGSQYF	TGTGCCAGTAGTGTACTAGCGGGAGACGATGGGTCACAGTATTTT